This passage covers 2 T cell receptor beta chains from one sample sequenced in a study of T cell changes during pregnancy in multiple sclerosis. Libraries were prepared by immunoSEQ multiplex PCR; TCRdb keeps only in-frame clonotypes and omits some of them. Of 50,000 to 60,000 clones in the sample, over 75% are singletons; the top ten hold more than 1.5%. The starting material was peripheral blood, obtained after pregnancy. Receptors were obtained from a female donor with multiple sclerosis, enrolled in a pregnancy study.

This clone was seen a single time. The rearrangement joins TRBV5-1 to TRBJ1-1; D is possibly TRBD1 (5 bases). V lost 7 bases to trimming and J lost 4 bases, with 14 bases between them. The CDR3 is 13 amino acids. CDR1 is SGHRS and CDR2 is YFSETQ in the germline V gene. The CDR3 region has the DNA TGCGCCAGCTTCGGGGGGGGAGGCACTGAAGCTTTCTTT. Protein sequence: CASFGGGGTEAFF. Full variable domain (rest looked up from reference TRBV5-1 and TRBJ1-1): KAGVTQTPRYLIKTRGQQVTLSCSPISGHRSVSWYQQTPGQGLQFLFEYFSETQRNKGNFPGRFSGRQFSNSRSEMNVSTLELGDSALYLCASFGGGGTEAFFGQGTRLTVV.

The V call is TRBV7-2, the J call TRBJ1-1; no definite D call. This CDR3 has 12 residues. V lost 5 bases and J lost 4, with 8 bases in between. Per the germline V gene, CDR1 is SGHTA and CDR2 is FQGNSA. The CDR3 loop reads CASSPGFTEAFF. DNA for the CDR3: TGTGCCAGCAGCCCCGGGTTCACTGAAGCTTTCTTT.